These 17 T cell receptor beta chains were sequenced from one sample in a study of blood T cells in healthy people across ages. The authors ran a second PCR of roughly 6 to 12 cycles using a sample-barcoded 5' primer and a J-beta primer mix. Each CDR3 protein gets one entry after TCRdb re-called the 5' RACE reads with MiXCR. The profile shows about 640,000 distinct CDR3 sequences, approximately 50% of them singletons. The source material was blood. These receptors were collected from a man aged 55 to 70 in good health.

This clonotype has a handful of counts. The chain couples TRBV20-1 to TRBJ2-5; D might be TRBD1 or TRBD2, each matching 5 bases. CDR1 is DFQATT and CDR2 is SNEGSKA in the germline V gene (reference sequence). V lost 3 bases, J lost 6 bases, and 11 bases lay in between. The length of the CDR3 is 12 residues. The CDR3 DNA reads as TGCAGTGCTAGGATTGGGGGTCAGACCCAGTACTTC. Amino acid sequence: CSARIGGQTQYF.

V usage is TRBV7-2 and J usage is TRBJ2-3, with a weak D call TRBD2 (6 bases). The CDR3 runs to 15 residues. Trimming removed 5 bases from V and 0 bases from J, with 12 bases in between. Per the germline V gene, CDR1 is SGHTA and CDR2 is FQGNSA. The DNA of the CDR3 is TGTGCCAGCAGCGCCGCTCGGGGGAGCACAGATACGCAGTATTTT. Protein sequence: CASSAARGSTDTQYF.

The chain recombines TRBV20-1 with TRBJ1-1; D unclear. V dropped 4 bases and J dropped 1 base, with 10 bases sitting between them. CDR1 and CDR2 (germline): DFQATT, SNEGSKA (reference sequence). The length of the CDR3 is 13 residues. DNA of the CDR3: TGCAGTGCTAAAGGACTCCGGAACACTGAAGCTTTCTTT. Encoded protein: CSAKGLRNTEAFF.

The V call is TRBV9, the J call TRBJ2-1; weak D call: TRBD2 (6 bases). Germline-derived CDR1 and CDR2 are SGDLS and YYNGEE. V was clipped by 0 bases and J by 5 bases, with 12 bases between them. The CDR3 is 15 residues long. Written as DNA, the CDR3 is TGTGCCAGCAGCGTAGATGGGGGGAGAGACAATGAGCAGTTCTTC. Translated, it gives CASSVDGGRDNEQFF.

The genes are TRBV4-1 and TRBJ2-3; TRBD2 matches at 7 bases. Unmatched junction bases numbered 8, after V lost 2 bases and J lost 0 bases. Germline V CDR1 and CDR2: MGHRA, YSYEKL. The CDR3 is made up of 17 amino acids. The CDR3 DNA follows: TGCGCCAGCAGCCAAAGGCCAAGCGGGATAAGCACAGATACGCAGTATTTT. It yields the protein CASSQRPSGISTDTQYF.

J is TRBJ2-7 and V is TRBV11-1; TRBD1 matches at 9 bases. V shed 10 bases, J shed 8 bases, and the junction held 12 bases outside the gene matches. This CDR3 contains 13 residues. Germline CDR1 and CDR2: SGHAT and FQDESV (reference sequence). Here the CDR3 DNA reads TGTGCCACTGAAACCGGGACAGGGAAGAAGCAGTACTTC. Translation: CATETGTGKKQYF.

The chain employs TRBV20-1 and TRBJ2-1; 11 bases map to TRBD2. The CDR3 consists of 17 residues. CDR1 DFQATT and CDR2 SNEGSKA come from the germline V gene (reference sequence). Trimming cost V 6 bases and J 6 bases; bases outside gene matches: 16. CDR3 DNA sequence: TGCAGTGCCGTCTTAGCGGGGGGGCCGGGGTTGTCCAATGAGCAGTTCTTC. This sequence encodes CSAVLAGGPGLSNEQFF.

This clonotype was detected a few times. This chain joins TRBV5-6 and TRBJ1-3; D is undetermined. Germline V lookup: CDR1 SGHDT, CDR2 YYEEEE. This CDR3 has 16 amino acids. Trimming took 1 base from V and 0 from J, leaving 11 bases between them. The CDR3 bases are TGTGCCAGCAGCTTGTGGCCAGCAAACTCTGGAAACACCATATATTTT. Amino acid sequence: CASSLWPANSGNTIYF.

The V gene is TRBV20-1, the J gene TRBJ1-1; no clear D. The CDR3 has 13 residues. V was clipped by 6 bases and J by 3 bases, with 14 bases between them. From germline, CDR1 is DFQATT and CDR2 SNEGSKA (reference sequence). The DNA for the CDR3 is TGCAGTGCCCCCGCGGCCCGGGACACTGAAGCTTTCTTT. Encoded protein: CSAPAARDTEAFF.

This clonotype was counted between two and nine times. The chain links TRBV20-1 to TRBJ2-7; 8 nucleotides match TRBD1. The CDR3 totals 12 residues. The junction had 4 bases not matched to a gene; V was cut back by 5 bases and J by 4 bases. Per the germline V gene, CDR1 is DFQATT and CDR2 is SNEGSKA (reference sequence). CDR3 residues: CSARRTGYEQYF. CDR3 coding DNA: TGCAGTGCTCGGAGGACAGGGTACGAGCAGTACTTC.

This clonotype was observed a handful of times. This rearrangement joins TRBV28 to TRBJ1-6; TRBD1 agrees at 8 bases. The germline V gene encodes CDR1 MDHEN and CDR2 SYDVKM. Losses at the gene ends were 6 bases for V and 5 bases for J; bases not matched to a gene: 3. This CDR3 has 14 residues. The CDR3 reads CASSPGQDNSPLHF. The CDR3 coding sequence is TGTGCCAGCAGCCCGGGACAGGATAATTCACCCCTCCACTTT.

The chain is built from TRBV6-6 and TRBJ1-2; 8 bases fit TRBD1. V lost 6 bases and J lost 2; bases outside the gene matches: 11. The germline CDR1 and CDR2 sequences are MNHNY and SVGAGI (reference sequence). The CDR3 covers 16 residues. CDR3 nucleotides: TGTGCCAGCAGAGATAGGACAGGGTCCGCCAACTATGGCTACACCTTC. Its protein product is CASRDRTGSANYGYTF.

The chain combines TRBV20-1 with TRBJ2-7; weak D call: TRBD1 (6 bases). TRBJ2-5 matches the DNA end more closely, so the J call is doubtful. CDR3 length: 13 residues. Germline lookup yields CDR1 DFQATT and CDR2 SNEGSKA (reference sequence). The CDR3: CSADSDSQETQYF. Written as DNA, the CDR3 is TGCAGTGCGGATTCGGACAGTCAAGAGACCCAGTACTTC.

The V gene is TRBV20-1, the J gene TRBJ1-1; no firm D call. The germline V gene encodes CDR1 DFQATT and CDR2 SNEGSKA (reference sequence). The CDR3 contains 13 residues. Between the trimmed V and J ends, which lost 6 bases and 1 base, there was a span of 12 bases. The DNA of the CDR3 is TGCAGTGCCAGTCGGACGGCGAACACTGAAGCTTTCTTT. This codes for CSASRTANTEAFF.

This sequence joins TRBV2 and TRBJ2-5; 10 bases fit TRBD2. The germline CDR1 and CDR2 sequences are SNHLY and FYNNEI. CDR3 length equals 15 residues. After removal of 4 bases from V and 5 bases from J, the junction contained 7 bases not matched to a gene. The CDR3 sequence: CASSASGGDGETQYF. The CDR3 nucleotides are TGTGCCAGCAGTGCTAGCGGGGGTGACGGGGAGACCCAGTACTTC.

The rearrangement links TRBV5-1 to TRBJ1-5; D gene uncertain. Trimming removed 0 bases at V and 1 base at J, with 8 bases between. The CDR3 totals 15 residues. CDR1 and CDR2 from the germline V gene are SGHRS and YFSETQ. In DNA, the CDR3 is TGCGCCAGCAGCTTGGAACCGGGGAGCAATCAGCCCCAGCATTTT. Its protein product is CASSLEPGSNQPQHF. The full variable domain, its missing parts supplied by reference TRBV5-1 and TRBJ1-5, is KAGVTQTPRYLIKTRGQQVTLSCSPISGHRSVSWYQQTPGQGLQFLFEYFSETQRNKGNFPGRFSGRQFSNSRSEMNVSTLELGDSALYLCASSLEPGSNQPQHFGDGTRLSIL.

CDR3 in DNA: TGTGCCAGCACCCAACAGGGACCCTCCTACAATGAGCAGTTCTTC. Translation: CASTQQGPSYNEQFF. This rearrangement joins TRBV28 to TRBJ2-1; D may be TRBD1 (6 bases). V lost 7 bases to trimming and J lost 0 bases, with 13 bases between them. The CDR3 consists of 15 residues. From germline, CDR1 is MDHEN and CDR2 SYDVKM.